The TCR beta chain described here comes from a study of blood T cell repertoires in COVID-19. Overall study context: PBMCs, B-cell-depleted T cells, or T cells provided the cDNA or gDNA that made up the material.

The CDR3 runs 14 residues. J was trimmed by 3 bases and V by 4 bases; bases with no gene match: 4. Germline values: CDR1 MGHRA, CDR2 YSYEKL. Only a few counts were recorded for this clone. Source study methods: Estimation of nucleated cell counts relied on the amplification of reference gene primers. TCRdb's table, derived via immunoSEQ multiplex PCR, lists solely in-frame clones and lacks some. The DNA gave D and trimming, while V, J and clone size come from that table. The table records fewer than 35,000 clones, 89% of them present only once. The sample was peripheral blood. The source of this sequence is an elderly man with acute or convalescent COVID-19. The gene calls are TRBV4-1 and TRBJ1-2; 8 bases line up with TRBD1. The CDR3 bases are TGCGCCAGCAGCCGGACAGGGAGGGACTATGGCTACACCTTC. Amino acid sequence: CASSRTGRDYGYTF.